The present T cell receptor (beta chain) was sequenced within a study of blood T cells in healthy people across ages. From germline, CDR1 is DFQATT and CDR2 SNEGSKA (reference sequence). This CDR3 has 15 residues. Sample-barcoded 5' priming and a J-beta primer mix drove a second PCR of about 6 to 12 cycles. TCRdb used MiXCR to reprocess the 5' RACE reads, holding one entry per CDR3 protein. This sample carries some 700,000 distinct CDR3 sequences, more than 40% of them seen once, and the ten largest clones take 20% to 25%. The source of this sequence is a woman aged 55-70 years in good health. This rearrangement joins TRBV20-1 to TRBJ2-7, with D maybe TRBD2 (6 bases). The better agreement between TRBJ2-5 and the DNA end casts doubt on the J call. The sequenced sample consisted of blood. The CDR3 is CSAGRSGDEAETQYF. The CDR3, as DNA: TGCAGTGCGGGACGATCGGGAGATGAGGCGGAGACCCAGTACTTC.